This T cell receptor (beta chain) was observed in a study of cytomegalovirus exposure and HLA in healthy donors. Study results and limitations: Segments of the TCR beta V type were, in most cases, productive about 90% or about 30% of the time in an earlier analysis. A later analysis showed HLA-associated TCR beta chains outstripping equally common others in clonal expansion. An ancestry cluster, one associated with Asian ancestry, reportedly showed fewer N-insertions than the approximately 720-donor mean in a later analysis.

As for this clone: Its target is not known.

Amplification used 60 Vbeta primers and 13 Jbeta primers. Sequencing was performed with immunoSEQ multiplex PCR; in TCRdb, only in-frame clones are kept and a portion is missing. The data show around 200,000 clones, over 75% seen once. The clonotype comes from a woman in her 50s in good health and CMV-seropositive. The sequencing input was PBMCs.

Here the CDR3 DNA reads TGTGCCAGCAGCTCCCGACAGGGTTGGCACGAGCAGTACTTC. It specifies CASSSRQGWHEQYF. The chain combines TRBV7-6 with TRBJ2-7, with TRBD1 matching over 7 bases. V shed 4 bases, J shed 5 bases, and the junction held 8 bases outside the gene matches. This CDR3 spans 14 amino acids. Germline CDR1 and CDR2: SGHVS and FNYEAQ.